The text below deals with one TCR beta chain. The target antigen is unknown. These data belong to a study of T cell responses to AZD1222 COVID-19 vaccine. Study-wide results and limits: It was only after the peak T cell response that any repertoires were sampled.

The CDR3 spans 15 residues. Germline loops: CDR1 SGHTA, CDR2 FQGNSA. Unmatched junction bases numbered 8, after V lost 5 bases and J lost 7 bases. Sequenced by immunoSEQ multiplex PCR; TCRdb stores in-frame clones only, minus some. The table has around 140,000 clones, around 90% seen once. Sequenced here: peripheral blood, sampled on day 0 of AZD1222 vaccination. The chain couples TRBV7-2 to TRBJ1-5; 10 bases align to TRBD1. This sequence originates from an adult in good health. CDR3 loop: CASSPSTGGQQPQHF. The CDR3 DNA follows: TGTGCCAGCAGCCCGTCGACAGGGGGCCAACAGCCCCAGCATTTT.